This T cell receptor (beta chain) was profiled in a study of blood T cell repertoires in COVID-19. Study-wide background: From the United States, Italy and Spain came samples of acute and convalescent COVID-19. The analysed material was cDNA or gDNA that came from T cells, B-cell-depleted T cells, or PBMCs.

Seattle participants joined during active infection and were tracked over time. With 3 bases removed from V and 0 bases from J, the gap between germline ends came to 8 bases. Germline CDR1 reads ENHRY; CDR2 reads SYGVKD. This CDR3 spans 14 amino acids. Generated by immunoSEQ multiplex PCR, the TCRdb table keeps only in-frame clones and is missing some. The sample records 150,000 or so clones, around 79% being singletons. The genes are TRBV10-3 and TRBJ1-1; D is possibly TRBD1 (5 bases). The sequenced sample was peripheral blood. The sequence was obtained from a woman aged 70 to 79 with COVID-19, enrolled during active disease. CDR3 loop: CAISDDSMNTEAFF. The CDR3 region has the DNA TGTGCCATCAGTGACGACAGTATGAACACTGAAGCTTTCTTT.